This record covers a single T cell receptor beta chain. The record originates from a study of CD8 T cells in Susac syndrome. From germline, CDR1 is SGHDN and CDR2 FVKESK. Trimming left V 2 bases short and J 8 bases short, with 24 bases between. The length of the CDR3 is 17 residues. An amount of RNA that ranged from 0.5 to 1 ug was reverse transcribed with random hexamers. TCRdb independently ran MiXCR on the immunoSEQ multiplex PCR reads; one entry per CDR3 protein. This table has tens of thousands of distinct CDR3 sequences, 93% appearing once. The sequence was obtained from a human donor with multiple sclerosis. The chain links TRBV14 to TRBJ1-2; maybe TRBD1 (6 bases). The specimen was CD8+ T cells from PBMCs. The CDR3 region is CASSQLEAGDRNEGYTF. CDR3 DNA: TGTGCCAGCAGCCAACTCGAGGCAGGGGATCGCAACGAAGGCTACACCTTC.